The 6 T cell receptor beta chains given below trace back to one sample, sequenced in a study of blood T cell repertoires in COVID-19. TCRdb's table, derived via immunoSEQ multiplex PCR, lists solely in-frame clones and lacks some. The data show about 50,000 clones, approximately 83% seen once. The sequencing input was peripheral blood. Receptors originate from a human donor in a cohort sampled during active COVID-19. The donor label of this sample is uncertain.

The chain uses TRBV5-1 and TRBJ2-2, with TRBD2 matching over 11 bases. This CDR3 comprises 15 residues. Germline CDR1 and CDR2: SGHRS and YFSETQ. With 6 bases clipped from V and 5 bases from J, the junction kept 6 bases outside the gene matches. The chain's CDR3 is CASTPSSGGTGELFF. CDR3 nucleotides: TGCGCCAGCACACCCTCTAGCGGGGGGACCGGGGAGCTGTTTTTT.

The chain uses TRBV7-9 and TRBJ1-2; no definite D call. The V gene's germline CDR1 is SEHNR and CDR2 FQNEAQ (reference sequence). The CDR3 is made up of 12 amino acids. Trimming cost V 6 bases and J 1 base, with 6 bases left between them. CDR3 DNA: TGTGCCAGCAGGCCCGGTAACTATGGCTACACCTTC. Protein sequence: CASRPGNYGYTF.

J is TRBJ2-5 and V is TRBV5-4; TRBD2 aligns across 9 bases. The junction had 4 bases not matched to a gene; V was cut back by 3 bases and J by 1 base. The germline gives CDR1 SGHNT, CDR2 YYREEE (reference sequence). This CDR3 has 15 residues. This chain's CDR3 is CASSSQRGAQETQYF. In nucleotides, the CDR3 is TGTGCCAGCAGCTCCCAGCGGGGGGCCCAAGAGACCCAGTACTTC.

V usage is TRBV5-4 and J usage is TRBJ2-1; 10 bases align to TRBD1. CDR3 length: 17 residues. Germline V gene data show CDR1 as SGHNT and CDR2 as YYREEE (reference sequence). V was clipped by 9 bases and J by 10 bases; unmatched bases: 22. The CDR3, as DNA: TGTGCCAACCCGCCGAGCTTGGACAGGGGGGAACGGGGAGAGCAGTTCTTC. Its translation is CANPPSLDRGERGEQFF.

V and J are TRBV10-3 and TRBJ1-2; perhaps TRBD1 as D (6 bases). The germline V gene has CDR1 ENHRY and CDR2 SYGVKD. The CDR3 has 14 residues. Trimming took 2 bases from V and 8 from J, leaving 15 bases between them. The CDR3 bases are TGTGCCATCAGTGAGGCCGACAGGACTGGGGGCTACACCTTC. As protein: CAISEADRTGGYTF.

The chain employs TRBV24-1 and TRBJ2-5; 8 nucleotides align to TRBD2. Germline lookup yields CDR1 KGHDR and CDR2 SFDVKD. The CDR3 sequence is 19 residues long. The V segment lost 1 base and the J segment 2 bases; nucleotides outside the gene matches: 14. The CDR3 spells CATSDFERGSPRLQETQYF. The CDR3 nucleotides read TGTGCCACCAGTGATTTTGAGCGGGGGAGCCCCAGGTTACAAGAGACCCAGTACTTC.